The next 18 T cell receptor beta chains were all read from a single sample in a study of CD8+ T cells in alopecia areata. Extracted RNA was reverse transcribed, and the resulting cDNA served as sequencing template. TCRdb's table, derived via immunoSEQ multiplex PCR, lists solely in-frame clones and lacks some. Of approximately 130,000 clones listed, around 48% were seen once; the top ten hold roughly a tenth. Material for sequencing was NKG2D-low CD8+ T cells sorted from blood. Receptor source: a human donor with alopecia areata.

The chain links TRBV5-1 to TRBJ2-3, with a possible D match to TRBD2 (5 bases). This CDR3 is built from 17 residues. Germline CDR1 and CDR2: SGHRS and YFSETQ. V was pared by 4 bases and J by 4 bases, with 22 bases between. DNA for the CDR3: TGCGCCAGCAGCCCAACCGCGGGTCCTACCCCTCCAGATACGCAGTATTTT. Translation: CASSPTAGPTPPDTQYF.

This chain links TRBV13 with TRBJ2-1; D unclear. Between the trimmed V and J ends, which lost 0 bases and 12 bases, there was a span of 12 bases. CDR3 length: 13 residues. CDR1 and CDR2 from the germline V gene are PRHDT and FYEKMQ (reference sequence). The CDR3 reads CASSLGGTARQFF. CDR3 sequence (DNA): TGTGCCAGCAGCTTAGGGGGCACAGCGCGGCAGTTCTTC.

The V gene is TRBV29-1, the J gene TRBJ2-1; D tentatively reads TRBD1 or TRBD2 (5 bases each). This CDR3 contains 15 residues. The germline gives CDR1 SQVTM, CDR2 ANQGSEA. Trimming took 5 bases from V and 2 from J, leaving 16 bases between them. CDR3 region: CSVRLSRETYNEQFF. The CDR3 DNA follows: TGCAGCGTTAGGCTTTCCAGGGAGACCTACAATGAGCAGTTCTTC.

The chain joins TRBV4-2 to TRBJ2-5; TRBD2 agrees at 7 bases. Trimming at V came to 6 bases and at J to 5 bases, leaving 9 bases not matched to a gene. Germline V gives CDR1 LGHNA, CDR2 YNFKEQ. CDR3 length equals 14 residues. CDR3 DNA sequence: TGTGCCAGCAGTGGGGAGGGGTCGGAGGAGACCCAGTACTTC. The encoded protein is CASSGEGSEETQYF.

This clone was recorded a few times. The V call is TRBV29-1, the J call TRBJ2-7, with D maybe TRBD1 (6 bases). Germline V gene sequence: CDR1 SQVTM, CDR2 ANQGSEA. This CDR3 is built from 13 residues. V was trimmed by 7 bases and J by 3 bases, leaving 16 bases between them. The CDR3 DNA is TGCAGCGCCCAACAGGGTGAAGGCTACGAGCAGTACTTC. It is translated as CSAQQGEGYEQYF.

V gene TRBV10-3 combines with J gene TRBJ2-6; D is uncertain. Trimming stripped 10 bases from V and 0 bases from J, with 13 bases between. CDR3 size: 15 residues. Germline-derived CDR1 and CDR2 are ENHRY and SYGVKD. The CDR3 loop reads CASSLHSSGANVLTF. DNA for the CDR3: TGTGCCAGCAGCCTCCACAGCTCTGGGGCCAACGTCCTGACTTTC.

V is TRBV5-6 and J is TRBJ2-7; perhaps D is TRBD1 or TRBD2 (6 bases each). V dropped 6 bases and J dropped 5 bases, with 18 bases sitting between them. The CDR3 loop spans 14 amino acids. Per germline, CDR1 SGHDT and CDR2 YYEEEE. This CDR3 reads CASKSVRGGNEQYF. In DNA, the CDR3 is TGTGCCAGCAAGTCGGTCAGGGGCGGGAACGAGCAGTACTTC.

The gene calls are TRBV29-1 and TRBJ2-3; D perhaps matches TRBD1 (5 bases). With 8 bases removed from V and 0 bases from J, the gap between germline ends came to 9 bases. The CDR3 is made up of 12 amino acids. Germline V gene data show CDR1 as SQVTM and CDR2 as ANQGSEA. In DNA form, the CDR3 reads TGCAGCCCCCGACAGAGCACAGATACGCAGTATTTT. Translating it yields CSPRQSTDTQYF.

This chain links TRBV27 with TRBJ2-5; D is uncertain. The CDR3 runs 13 residues. Per the germline V gene, CDR1 is MNHEY and CDR2 is SMNVEV (reference sequence). Trimming shortened V by 4 bases and J by 3 bases, and 9 bases separated the two germline ends. The CDR3 bases are TGTGCCAGCAGTTCAGCAAGGGAAGAGACCCAGTACTTC. Protein product: CASSSAREETQYF.

The V call is TRBV29-1, the J call TRBJ2-3; TRBD1 agrees at 7 bases. The length of the CDR3 is 14 residues. The V gene's germline CDR1 is SQVTM and CDR2 ANQGSEA. Trimming cost V 7 bases and J 1 base; bases outside gene matches: 8. The CDR3, as DNA: TGCAGCGCCCCAACAGGGGTAGGCACAGATACGCAGTATTTT. It specifies CSAPTGVGTDTQYF.

The chain recombines TRBV29-1 with TRBJ2-1; the D is unclear. The CDR3 is made up of 14 amino acids. V was trimmed by 3 bases and J by 0 bases, leaving 9 bases between them. Germline V lookup: CDR1 SQVTM, CDR2 ANQGSEA. In DNA form, the CDR3 reads TGCAGCGTTGAGCTGGCCTCCTCCTACAATGAGCAGTTCTTC. Amino acids: CSVELASSYNEQFF.

This chain uses TRBV29-1 with TRBJ2-7; D is unclear. The CDR3 loop spans 14 amino acids. Germline V gives CDR1 SQVTM, CDR2 ANQGSEA. Trimming took off 5 bases at V and 3 bases at J, with 17 bases between the two ends. CDR3 sequence reads: CSVNRPGHGYEQYF. CDR3 in DNA: TGCAGCGTTAACCGTCCCGGGCATGGCTACGAGCAGTACTTC.

The gene calls are TRBV6-6 and TRBJ1-6; D possibly corresponds to TRBD1 (5 bases). Trimming stripped 6 bases from V and 5 bases from J, with 14 bases between. Germline lookup yields CDR1 MNHNY and CDR2 SVGAGI (reference sequence). CDR3 length: 15 amino acids. CDR3 protein: CASSFRGVDNSPLHF. DNA for the CDR3: TGTGCCAGCAGCTTCCGGGGCGTGGATAATTCACCCCTCCACTTT.

The J gene is TRBJ1-1, the V gene TRBV19; D unclear. CDR3 length equals 13 residues. CDR1 LNHDA and CDR2 SQIVND come from the germline V gene (reference sequence). V was shortened by 7 bases and J by 2 bases, with 11 bases between the two germline ends. CDR3 bases: TGTGCCAGTACTGATGAATACAACACTGAAGCTTTCTTT. Translation: CASTDEYNTEAFF.

In nucleotides, the CDR3 is TGTGCCAGCAGCTTGGGTTATGAGCAGTTCTTC. Its translation: CASSLGYEQFF. This chain connects TRBV6-6 to TRBJ2-1; D is ambiguous. CDR3 size: 11 residues. V was trimmed by 6 bases and J by 8 bases, leaving 8 bases between them. The V gene's germline CDR1 is MNHNY and CDR2 SVGAGI (reference sequence).

The chain has TRBV30 and TRBJ2-7; 10 bases are shared with TRBD2. The CDR3 covers 12 residues. V lost 5 bases, J lost 3 bases, and 1 base stayed unmatched. Germline CDR1 reads GTSNPN; CDR2 reads SVGIG (reference sequence). CDR3: CAWRTSGYEQYF. In DNA form, the CDR3 reads TGTGCCTGGCGGACTAGCGGCTACGAGCAGTACTTC.

The gene calls are TRBV14 and TRBJ2-2; D remains ambiguous. Germline loops: CDR1 SGHDN, CDR2 FVKESK. The germline V and J ends were trimmed by 2 bases and 2 bases, with 12 bases remaining between them. CDR3 length equals 16 residues. The CDR3 DNA sequence: TGTGCCAGCAGCCAATCGCAAAGCTTCAACACCGGGGAGCTGTTTTTT. Translation gives CASSQSQSFNTGELFF.

In this sample, this clone turned up a few times. This rearrangement joins TRBV14 to TRBJ2-5, with no clear D. Germline CDR1 reads SGHDN; CDR2 reads FVKESK. V was cut by 2 bases and J by 5 bases, with 9 bases left in between. The CDR3 runs to 13 residues. Here the CDR3 reads CASSQSSWETQYF. The DNA of the CDR3 is TGTGCCAGCAGCCAATCTTCCTGGGAGACCCAGTACTTC.